The next 14 T cell receptor beta chains were all read from a single sample in a study of shared clonotypes between healthy human individuals. Sequencing used immunoSEQ multiplex PCR; TCRdb keeps in-frame clones, though not all of them. The sample carries about 2.2 million clones, just over 90% recorded once. Terminally differentiated effector memory CD45RA+ cells were excluded from the naive CD8 cells, which were CD45RO-negative and positively selected for CCR7. The sequenced sample consisted of naive CD8+ T cells from PBMCs. The receptors originated from a man aged 18 to 30 in good health. Some clones in this sample may be carry-over from other donors' samples.

This rearrangement joins TRBV7-9 to TRBJ1-2; D remains ambiguous. V was clipped by 3 bases and J by 6 bases, with 5 bases between them. Germline V lookup: CDR1 SEHNR, CDR2 FQNEAQ (reference sequence). This CDR3 region has 11 residues. The CDR3 nucleotides read TGTGCCAGCAGCTTTCTTGATGGCTACACCTTC. This encodes CASSFLDGYTF. Full variable domain (outside the CDR3, taken from reference TRBV7-9 and TRBJ1-2): DTGVSQNPRHKITKRGQNVTFRCDPISEHNRLYWYRQTLGQGPEFLTYFQNEAQLEKSRLLSDRFSAERPKGSFSTLEIQRTEQGDSAMYLCASSFLDGYTFGSGTRLTVV.

This clone has a single count. V usage is TRBV29-1 and J usage is TRBJ1-2; TRBD1 aligns across 8 bases. Germline CDR1 is SQVTM and CDR2 is ANQGSEA. With 7 bases clipped from V and 4 bases from J, the junction kept 11 bases outside the gene matches. The CDR3 has 14 amino acids. The CDR3 DNA reads TGCAGCGCAGCCCAGGGGGCGCTGGCCTATGGCTACACCTTC. Protein: CSAAQGALAYGYTF.

The chain is built from TRBV7-8 and TRBJ2-7; the match to TRBD2 covers 10 bases. The CDR3 covers 14 residues. V was pared by 2 bases and J by 8 bases, with 6 bases of the junction left unmatched. Germline CDR1 and CDR2: SGHVS and FQNEAQ. The CDR3 DNA follows: TGTGCCAGCAGCTTAAGCGGGAGGGATCCCCAGCAGTACTTC. Its translation is CASSLSGRDPQQYF. The full variable domain, rest sourced from reference TRBV7-8 and TRBJ2-7, is GAGVSQSPRYKVAKRGQDVALRCDPISGHVSLFWYQQALGQGPEFLTYFQNEAQLDKSGLPSDRFFAERPEGSVSTLKIQRTQQEDSAVYLCASSLSGRDPQQYFGPGTRLTVT.

This chain connects TRBV13 to TRBJ1-1, with D uncertain. CDR3 size: 11 residues. Looked up from germline, CDR1 is PRHDT and CDR2 is FYEKMQ (reference sequence). Trimming stripped 3 bases from V and 11 bases from J, with 10 bases between. The chain's CDR3 is CASSFEEEAFF. CDR3 nucleotide sequence: TGTGCCAGCAGCTTCGAAGAGGAGGCTTTCTTT.

This chain joins TRBV7-9 and TRBJ2-1; weak D call: TRBD1 (6 bases). Trimming pared 4 bases from V and 3 bases from J, leaving 7 bases between. From germline, CDR1 is SEHNR and CDR2 FQNEAQ (reference sequence). The CDR3 loop spans 13 amino acids. CDR3 residues: CASSWDNYNEQFF. CDR3 nucleotides: TGTGCCAGCAGCTGGGACAACTACAATGAGCAGTTCTTC.

This chain connects TRBV10-3 to TRBJ2-1; 8 bases are shared with TRBD2. The J segment lost 7 bases and the V segment lost 11 bases, leaving 13 bases of the junction unmatched. This CDR3 region has 14 residues. Germline values: CDR1 ENHRY, CDR2 SYGVKD. The CDR3 is CASLERENGNEQFF. CDR3 coding DNA: TGTGCCTCTCTAGAGCGGGAGAATGGAAATGAGCAGTTCTTC.

The chain has TRBV9 and TRBJ2-1, with 11 bases matching TRBD2. In germline, CDR1 is SGDLS, CDR2 YYNGEE. The ends lost 0 bases at V and 0 bases at J; junction bases unmatched: 11. The CDR3 has 20 amino acids. Here the CDR3 DNA reads TGTGCCAGCAGCGTAGGCCAACTAGCGGGAGCGACCCACTCCTACAATGAGCAGTTCTTC. Translating gives CASSVGQLAGATHSYNEQFF.

This rearrangement joins TRBV28 to TRBJ2-3; D unresolved. The CDR3 covers 12 residues. With 2 bases removed from V and 8 bases from J, the gap between germline ends came to 8 bases. Per the germline V gene, CDR1 is MDHEN and CDR2 is SYDVKM. The CDR3 loop reads CASSLEVGTQYF. As DNA, the CDR3 is TGTGCCAGCAGTTTAGAGGTTGGTACGCAGTATTTT.

This clone has a single count. The chain links TRBV14 to TRBJ1-2; 10 bases fit TRBD1. The CDR3 is 16 residues long. The ends lost 3 bases at V and 4 bases at J; junction bases unmatched: 8. Per the germline V gene, CDR1 is SGHDN and CDR2 is FVKESK. CDR3 amino acids: CASSHLPGQGTYGYTF. CDR3 DNA sequence: TGTGCCAGCAGCCACTTACCGGGACAGGGGACCTATGGCTACACCTTC.

This clone was detected only once. The V gene is TRBV5-6, the J gene TRBJ2-2; possibly TRBD2 for D (5 bases). V was pared by 4 bases and J by 9 bases, with 10 bases between. CDR1 is SGHDT, CDR2 YYEEEE, per germline. The CDR3 has 12 residues. CDR3 protein: CASSTSFRELFF. The DNA of the CDR3 is TGTGCCAGCAGCACTAGTTTTAGGGAGCTGTTTTTT. Together with reference TRBV5-6 and TRBJ2-2, the CDR3 gives the full variable domain: DAGVTQSPTHLIKTRGQQVTLRCSPKSGHDTVSWYQQALGQGPQFIFQYYEEEERQRGNFPDRFSGHQFPNYSSELNVNALLLGDSALYLCASSTSFRELFFGEGSRLTVL.

The V and J genes are TRBV27 and TRBJ2-1; D is perhaps TRBD1 (6 bases). The germline V and J ends were trimmed by 6 bases and 2 bases, with 14 bases remaining between them. The germline CDR1 and CDR2 sequences are MNHEY and SMNVEV (reference sequence). CDR3 length: 15 amino acids. The DNA for the CDR3 is TGTGCCAGCAGGGGACAAGGACAGACCTACAATGAGCAGTTCTTC. It is translated as CASRGQGQTYNEQFF.

The chain has TRBV6-5 and TRBJ1-5; perhaps TRBD1 as D (5 bases). With 4 bases removed from V and 7 bases from J, the gap between germline ends came to 11 bases. This CDR3 comprises 13 residues. Germline-derived CDR1 and CDR2 are MNHEY and SVGAGI. The DNA for the CDR3 is TGTGCCAGCAGTTTAAACCGGGGCCAGCCCCAGCATTTT. Its translation is CASSLNRGQPQHF.

A single count supports this clone. V usage is TRBV15 and J usage is TRBJ1-4; 8 nucleotides align to TRBD1. This CDR3 contains 15 residues. The germline gives CDR1 LNHNV, CDR2 YYDKDF (reference sequence). Unmatched junction bases numbered 2, after V lost 0 bases and J lost 5 bases. CDR3 protein: CATSRDRGLNEKLFF. The CDR3 region has the DNA TGTGCCACCAGCAGAGACAGGGGGCTAAATGAAAAACTGTTTTTT.

This clone was counted a single time. The rearrangement joins TRBV5-6 to TRBJ2-3; 10 nucleotides line up with TRBD2. V trimming: 2 bases; J trimming: 4 bases; junction bases outside the gene matches: 4. The CDR3 is 15 amino acids. Germline assignment: CDR1 SGHDT and CDR2 YYEEEE. The CDR3 DNA follows: TGTGCCAGCAGCTTCAGCGGGAGGGGCGCAGATACGCAGTATTTT. Its protein is CASSFSGRGADTQYF.